The 29 T cell receptor beta chains given below trace back to one sample, sequenced in a study of blood T cell repertoires in COVID-19. Using immunoSEQ multiplex PCR, the repertoire was profiled, and TCRdb retains in-frame clones only, with some absent. Of 90,000 to 120,000 clones detected, approximately 92% appear once; the ten largest clones hold around 32%. The sequencing input was peripheral blood. The source is a woman of 80 years or more with acute or convalescent COVID-19.

This chain uses TRBV2 with TRBJ2-2; D might be TRBD2 (7 bases). Deletions cut 6 bases from V and 7 bases from J, with 12 bases between. The germline CDR1 and CDR2 sequences are SNHLY and FYNNEI. The CDR3 loop spans 13 amino acids. The CDR3 sequence is CASRGASGGELFF. For the CDR3, the DNA is TGTGCCAGCAGGGGGGCTAGCGGCGGGGAGCTGTTTTTT.

The CDR3 is CASSIDAGPSGANVLTF. The DNA of the CDR3 is TGTGCCAGTAGTATAGATGCGGGGCCCTCTGGGGCCAACGTCCTGACTTTC. The chain combines TRBV19 with TRBJ2-6, with D perhaps matching TRBD2 (6 bases). Germline V gene lookup returns CDR1 LNHDA and CDR2 SQIVND (reference sequence). The CDR3 length is 17 residues. V was pared by 0 bases and J by 0 bases, with 9 bases between.

The rearrangement uses TRBV7-2 and TRBJ2-7; 7 positions match TRBD1. Germline V gene lookup returns CDR1 SGHTA and CDR2 FQGNSA. Unmatched junction bases numbered 3, after V lost 3 bases and J lost 4 bases. The CDR3 has 13 residues. For the CDR3, the DNA is TGTGCCAGCAGCTTGAACAGGGGTTACGAGCAGTACTTC. It yields the protein CASSLNRGYEQYF. The variable domain in full, with the rest retrieved from reference TRBV7-2 and TRBJ2-7, is GAGVSQSPSNKVTEKGKDVELRCDPISGHTALYWYRQSLGQGLEFLIYFQGNSAPDKSGLPSDRFSAERTGGSVSTLTIQRTQQEDSAVYLCASSLNRGYEQYFGPGTRLTVT.

The chain carries TRBV5-1 and TRBJ2-5; D call uncertain. CDR3 length equals 14 residues. The germline V gene has CDR1 SGHRS and CDR2 YFSETQ. Trimming pared 4 bases from V and 1 base from J, leaving 11 bases between. CDR3 protein: CASSKAATQETQYF. CDR3 bases: TGCGCCAGCAGCAAGGCGGCCACCCAAGAGACCCAGTACTTC.

The genes are TRBV10-2 and TRBJ1-2; D may be TRBD1 (6 bases). The CDR3 consists of 15 residues. Per germline, CDR1 WSHSY and CDR2 SAAADI. V was cut by 2 bases and J by 4 bases, with 14 bases left in between. DNA for the CDR3: TGCGCCAGCAGTGAGCCTTTTACAGGGCTCTATGGCTACACCTTC. It specifies CASSEPFTGLYGYTF.

This clone occurred a few times. The CDR3 nucleotides are TGTGCCAGCAGTTTCTCAGATGGAAACACCATATATTTT. Encoded protein: CASSFSDGNTIYF. This rearrangement joins TRBV27 to TRBJ1-3; D gene ambiguous. The germline CDR1 and CDR2 sequences are MNHEY and SMNVEV (reference sequence). Trimming removed 3 bases at V and 3 bases at J, with 6 bases between. The CDR3 has 13 amino acids.

V gene TRBV5-4 combines with J gene TRBJ2-1; 12 nucleotides match TRBD2. The CDR3 loop spans 15 amino acids. V trimming: 4 bases; J trimming: 4 bases; junction bases outside the gene matches: 3. Germline V gene data show CDR1 as SGHNT and CDR2 as YYREEE (reference sequence). The chain's CDR3 is CASSNGLAGYNEQFF. The CDR3 DNA follows: TGTGCCAGCAGCAACGGACTAGCGGGGTACAATGAGCAGTTCTTC.

The V call is TRBV5-1, the J call TRBJ2-1; D perhaps matches TRBD2 (5 bases). The CDR3 is made up of 15 amino acids. Between the trimmed V and J ends, which lost 0 bases and 4 bases, there was a span of 11 bases. CDR1 is SGHRS, CDR2 YFSETQ, per germline. The CDR3 DNA sequence: TGCGCCAGCAGCTTGGCCGAGGGAGCTTACAATGAGCAGTTCTTC. It specifies CASSLAEGAYNEQFF.

The rearrangement links TRBV9 to TRBJ2-3; D remains ambiguous. Germline V gene lookup returns CDR1 SGDLS and CDR2 YYNGEE. V lost 2 bases and J 2 bases, leaving 3 bases between the germline ends. This CDR3 contains 12 residues. The CDR3: CASSVITDTQYF. The CDR3 nucleotides are TGTGCCAGCAGCGTTATCACAGATACGCAGTATTTT.

The chain carries TRBV24-1 and TRBJ1-2; unclear D gene. The CDR3 is 12 residues long. V was pared by 5 bases and J by 6 bases, with 9 bases between. CDR1 KGHDR and CDR2 SFDVKD come from the germline V gene. This CDR3 reads CATSGGWDGYTF. The CDR3 nucleotides are TGTGCCACCAGTGGAGGGTGGGATGGCTACACCTTC.

The V call is TRBV5-4, the J call TRBJ1-2, with D possibly being TRBD1 (5 bases). The CDR3 contains 14 residues. V was cut by 0 bases and J by 4 bases, with 10 bases left in between. Germline V gene data show CDR1 as SGHNT and CDR2 as YYREEE (reference sequence). The chain's CDR3 is CASSLGQYLYGYTF. The CDR3 coding sequence is TGTGCCAGCAGCTTGGGACAGTACCTCTATGGCTACACCTTC.

The rearrangement uses TRBV7-8 and TRBJ2-7; D uncertain. V lost 5 bases and J 7 bases, leaving 15 bases between the germline ends. CDR3 size: 13 residues. Germline V gene lookup returns CDR1 SGHVS and CDR2 FQNEAQ. CDR3 bases: TGTGCCAGCAGCCCCCTTTTTGAGGTTGAGCAGTACTTC. Translation gives CASSPLFEVEQYF.

The chain carries TRBV10-2 and TRBJ2-5, with 8 positions matching TRBD2. The CDR3 contains 14 residues. CDR1 and CDR2 from the germline V gene are WSHSY and SAAADI. V lost 7 bases and J lost 7; bases outside the gene matches: 11. For the CDR3, the DNA is TGCGCCAGCAAGGGGCGGGGGGTCCCGGGGACCCAGTACTTC. Translated, it gives CASKGRGVPGTQYF.

This clone is a singleton in its sample. The gene calls are TRBV19 and TRBJ1-1, with no clear D. V lost 6 bases and J lost 5, with 13 bases in between. Germline CDR1 LNHDA, CDR2 SQIVND (reference sequence). The CDR3 consists of 13 residues. For the CDR3, the DNA is TGTGCCAGTAGCGATACGCGTCTTACTGAAGCTTTCTTT. Its protein is CASSDTRLTEAFF.

Only one count was recorded for this clone. The chain carries TRBV10-3 and TRBJ1-1, with a weak D call TRBD1 (5 bases). Germline values: CDR1 ENHRY, CDR2 SYGVKD. V was trimmed by 4 bases and J by 3 bases, leaving 12 bases between them. The CDR3 is 14 amino acids. CDR3 in amino acids: CAISGGRGDTEAFF. As DNA, the CDR3 is TGTGCCATCAGTGGTGGGAGGGGCGACACTGAAGCTTTCTTT.

This rearrangement joins TRBV27 to TRBJ1-6, with a possible D match to TRBD1 (6 bases). Germline CDR1 reads MNHEY; CDR2 reads SMNVEV (reference sequence). The germline V and J ends were trimmed by 5 bases and 7 bases, with 15 bases remaining between them. CDR3 length: 15 amino acids. CDR3 nucleotide sequence: TGTGCCAGCAGTCTCGCCGGGACAAAGAATTCACCCCTCCACTTT. It codes for CASSLAGTKNSPLHF.

The rearrangement links TRBV2 to TRBJ2-5; D ambiguous. Trimming stripped 10 bases from V and 1 base from J, with 7 bases between. The CDR3 totals 11 residues. Per germline, CDR1 SNHLY and CDR2 FYNNEI. The CDR3 loop is CATSGQETQYF. CDR3 nucleotides: TGTGCCACGTCCGGCCAAGAGACCCAGTACTTC.

The V call is TRBV5-1, the J call TRBJ2-7, with D tentatively TRBD2 (5 bases). The V end lost 0 bases, the J end lost 6 bases, and 16 bases lay between the germline ends. The CDR3 spans 15 residues. From germline, CDR1 is SGHRS and CDR2 YFSETQ. The DNA for the CDR3 is TGCGCCAGCAGCTTGGTCGCGGCAGGTCGGGGCGAGCAGTACTTC. It yields the protein CASSLVAAGRGEQYF.

The gene calls are TRBV6-2 or TRBV6-3 and TRBJ2-5, with D maybe TRBD2 (6 bases). This CDR3 is built from 15 residues. Germline-derived CDR1 and CDR2 are MNHEY and SVGEGT. With 4 bases removed from V and 2 bases from J, the gap between germline ends came to 14 bases. The CDR3 DNA is TGTGCCAGCAGTTCCCCTACGACTAGTCAAGAGACCCAGTACTTC. It translates to CASSSPTTSQETQYF.

The chain uses TRBV12-3 or TRBV12-4 and TRBJ1-5; D uncertain. Deletions cut 8 bases from V and 10 bases from J, with 18 bases between. There are 13 residues in the CDR3. The CDR3 protein is CASAEVEGGPQHF. Here the CDR3 DNA reads TGTGCCAGCGCCGAGGTAGAAGGCGGACCCCAGCATTTT.

This clone was seen just once. The chain carries TRBV4-1 and TRBJ1-4; D not certain. The CDR3 loop spans 15 amino acids. CDR1 and CDR2 (germline): MGHRA, YSYEKL. V lost 1 base and J lost 0, with 6 bases in between. CDR3 loop: CASSQAPATNEKLFF. In DNA form, the CDR3 reads TGCGCCAGCAGCCAAGCCCCGGCAACTAATGAAAAACTGTTTTTT.

The gene calls are TRBV6-2 or TRBV6-3 and TRBJ2-3; 8 bases agree with TRBD1. Trimming took 6 bases from V and 1 from J; bases not matched to a gene: 6. The germline V gene encodes CDR1 MNHEY and CDR2 SVGEGT. CDR3 length: 15 amino acids. Here the CDR3 DNA reads TGTGCCAGCAGCGGGCCGGGACAGGGCACAGATACGCAGTATTTT. Translated: CASSGPGQGTDTQYF.

The V and J genes are TRBV19 and TRBJ2-6, with TRBD2 as a possible D gene (5 bases). Germline V CDR1 and CDR2: LNHDA, SQIVND (reference sequence). The CDR3 runs 20 residues. V lost 4 bases to trimming and J lost 0 bases, with 22 bases between them. The CDR3 DNA is TGTGCCAGTAGTAGGGGATACGGACTGTTAGGTGGCTCTGGGGCCAACGTCCTGACTTTC. This codes for CASSRGYGLLGGSGANVLTF.

This clone occurred a few times. The V call is TRBV7-9, the J call TRBJ1-1; 7 bases line up with TRBD1. The V gene's germline CDR1 is SEHNR and CDR2 FQNEAQ (reference sequence). After removal of 5 bases from V and 5 bases from J, the junction contained 8 bases not matched to a gene. The CDR3 sequence is 14 residues long. The CDR3 sequence: CASSKLTGRTEAFF. In nucleotides, the CDR3 is TGTGCCAGCAGCAAGCTGACAGGGAGGACTGAAGCTTTCTTT. The whole variable domain, filled in from reference TRBV7-9 and TRBJ1-1, reads DTGVSQNPRHKITKRGQNVTFRCDPISEHNRLYWYRQTLGQGPEFLTYFQNEAQLEKSRLLSDRFSAERPKGSFSTLEIQRTEQGDSAMYLCASSKLTGRTEAFFGQGTRLTVV.

The J gene is TRBJ1-2, the V gene TRBV7-2, with D possibly being TRBD1 (6 bases). Trimming shortened V by 2 bases and J by 5 bases, and 12 bases separated the two germline ends. Per the germline V gene, CDR1 is SGHTA and CDR2 is FQGNSA. This CDR3 region has 14 residues. The CDR3 region is CASSLRRQGYGYTF. CDR3 coding DNA: TGTGCCAGCAGCTTAAGGCGCCAGGGGTATGGCTACACCTTC.

This rearrangement joins TRBV28 to TRBJ2-7; 7 bases are a match to TRBD1. Per germline, CDR1 MDHEN and CDR2 SYDVKM. Trimming at V came to 5 bases and at J to 1 base, leaving 14 bases not matched to a gene. The CDR3 is made up of 17 amino acids. CDR3 in DNA: TGTGCCAGCAGTCTGACGACAGGGTCGGGAAAATCCTACGAGCAGTACTTC. Its translation: CASSLTTGSGKSYEQYF.

The chain combines TRBV27 with TRBJ2-1; D may be TRBD2 (5 bases). CDR1 and CDR2 from the germline V gene are MNHEY and SMNVEV (reference sequence). This CDR3 region has 14 residues. V lost 4 bases to trimming and J lost 15 bases, with 22 bases between them. The CDR3 sequence: CASSSGLATGIPFF. DNA of the CDR3: TGTGCCAGCAGTTCAGGACTGGCGACGGGCATTCCGTTCTTC.

The V gene is TRBV19, the J gene TRBJ1-2; possibly TRBD1 for D (6 bases). The germline V gene has CDR1 LNHDA and CDR2 SQIVND (reference sequence). The CDR3 has 15 amino acids. Between the trimmed V and J ends, which lost 0 bases and 3 bases, there was a span of 11 bases. The CDR3 DNA sequence: TGTGCCAGTAGTATAGATAAGCAGGGGTACTATGGCTACACCTTC. It encodes CASSIDKQGYYGYTF.

This chain's CDR3 is CASSPLRDLGYGYTF. CDR3 DNA: TGCGCCAGCAGCCCCCTCAGGGATTTAGGCTATGGCTACACCTTC. The chain joins TRBV4-1 to TRBJ1-2, with a tentative D call TRBD1 (5 bases). Between the trimmed V and J ends, which lost 4 bases and 4 bases, there was a span of 16 bases. CDR1 is MGHRA, CDR2 YSYEKL, per germline. This CDR3 spans 15 amino acids.